These 4 T cell receptor beta chains originate from one sample sequenced in a study of naive and memory T cell subsets. An equimolar mix of two oligonucleotides served as the beta constant-region primer for TRBC1 and TRBC2. Using its own MiXCR run on the UMI-ligation and nested PCR reads, TCRdb lists one record per CDR3 protein. The top ten hold around 1.6% of the sample, which has 84,000 or so distinct CDR3 sequences, 5.5% to 8.5% seen once. The sequenced material came from central memory CD4+ T cells from blood. The receptors here all came from a human donor in good health.

The chain joins TRBV24-1 to TRBJ2-1; the match to TRBD2 covers 7 bases. Germline V gene lookup returns CDR1 KGHDR and CDR2 SFDVKD. J was trimmed by 15 bases and V by 4 bases; bases with no gene match: 14. This CDR3 comprises 14 residues. The CDR3 DNA sequence: TGTGCCACCAGTGACCCCTCAGGTGCGGGAGCCGTGTTCTTC. As protein: CATSDPSGAGAVFF.

In this sample, this clonotype turned up many times. The chain links TRBV7-2 to TRBJ2-3; possible D gene TRBD1, 5 bases. Trimming took 7 bases from V and 2 from J, leaving 10 bases between them. The CDR3 extends over 13 amino acids. The germline V gene has CDR1 SGHTA and CDR2 FQGNSA. The CDR3 region is CASTRAYTDTQYF. The CDR3 nucleotides are TGTGCCAGCACCAGGGCTTACACAGATACGCAGTATTTT.

This clonotype was counted only a few times. The CDR3 loop reads CASSPSRTDNYGYTF. The DNA of the CDR3 is TGTGCCAGCTCACCCTCTCGGACAGATAACTATGGCTACACCTTC. The rearrangement links TRBV18 to TRBJ1-2; possible D gene TRBD1, 6 bases. In germline, CDR1 is KGHSH, CDR2 LQKENI. The CDR3 extends over 15 amino acids. Trimming took 3 bases from V and 1 from J, leaving 12 bases between them.

This clonotype has ten or more counts. The chain has TRBV5-5 and TRBJ1-4; D not resolved. CDR1 and CDR2 (germline): SGHKS, YYEKEE (reference sequence). This CDR3 is built from 16 residues. V dropped 5 bases and J dropped 5 bases, with 19 bases sitting between them. The CDR3 reads CASSFRPDAGNEKLFF. The CDR3 DNA follows: TGTGCCAGCAGTTTCCGACCGGACGCGGGGAATGAAAAACTGTTTTTT.